Here is one T cell receptor beta chain with its context. In this sample, this clone turned up a few times. Its antigen has not been determined. Base qualities are not provided; no much larger clone lies one nucleotide away. V gives up 5 bases and J gives up 8 bases, and the segment between their germline ends measures 12 bases. CDR1 is given as MNHEY and CDR2 as SVGAGI, both from the germline V gene. The CDR3 holds 12 amino acids from the cysteine to the phenylalanine. CDR3 DNA is the only sequence kept; it has 36 bases, read in frame from the first base. What this sample's time point label stands for: baseline before first vaccination. Samples from vaccinated people were obtained from the UK trials COV001 and COV002, which included a single-blind randomized controlled phase 2/3 trial of AZD1222 (ChAdOx1 nCoV-19) in healthy adults. For TCRbeta chain sequencing, PBMC samples from trial participants were taken at day 0 and at day 28 after the second dose.

This record comes from a study of T cell responses to AZD1222 COVID-19 vaccine (dated by TCRdb to the early 2020s). Looking at the study overall: Because spike-specific TCR depth and breadth did not differ between the two schedules, AZD1222 recipients who got a second dose at roughly 4 weeks were pooled with those who got a second dose at roughly 12 weeks. A total of over 230 trial participants underwent TCR sequencing, of whom some 210 received two doses of AZD1222 and around 26 received two doses of the MenACWY control vaccine. Trial participants were enrolled by age into subgroups of 18-55, 56-69 and 70-plus years, and 148, 28 and 57 TCR-sequenced participants, respectively, were included in these subgroups.

The CDR3 regions of human TCRbeta chains were subjected to immunosequencing. Per the authors' processing: TCRs in the repertoires were compared against a reference library of SARS-CoV-2-specific TCRs that had been generated with the MIRA antigen-specificity platform. Breadth meant the fraction of unique TCRs that were SARS-CoV-2-associated, whereas depth meant the fraction of total T cells that were SARS-CoV-2-associated. Using the MIRA data, each spike-specific TCR was assigned both to the spike region to which the TCR was reactive and to a CD4 or CD8 class. Log10-transformed breadth and depth values were compared by one-way ANOVA with Sidak's multiple comparisons tests. Imported from immuneACCESS, the table was reduced by TCRdb to in-frame sequences with V and J called. These copies leave out some clones; in studies compared against another copy, an unresolved V gene accounts for under half, and the cause of the remainder is not known. V, J and clone size are those of that table, while D and trimming were read from the DNA. This sample is represented by some 140,000 clones; 80% to 90% of them were singletons. The ten most abundant clones make up 5% to 6.5% of the sample.

Points the paper makes about the study in general: A significant rise in spike-specific TCR breadth and depth was observed after two AZD1222 doses relative to day 0 and relative to MenACWY recipients. Because no samples from the day 14 peak response were available, repertoires could be characterized only after the peak T cell response. Only five to seven AZD1222 recipients were SARS-CoV-2 seropositive at baseline, limiting conclusions about previously exposed vaccinees. The 56-69-year group was small, and its depth increase did not reach significance, likely because of low power. Reportedly, close to half of the unique spike-specific TCRs recognized epitopes lying outside the regions that are mutated in the B.1.351 and B.1.1.7 variants. The whole spike protein was spanned by vaccine-associated CD4 TCRs, and dominant responses were seen in regions 160-218 and 743-854. Participants were mostly white British, with more females than males. The authors suggested clonal diversity may have been underestimated.

The clonotype was recovered from an adult in good health. This chain is built from TRBV6-5 and TRBJ1-2, with the D gene not clear enough to name. Material: peripheral blood, obtained on day 0 of AZD1222 vaccination. The nucleotide sequence is TGTGCCAGCAGTCGGACCTATGGAGGCTACACCTTC. It is translated as CASSRTYGGYTF.